Listed below are T cell receptor beta chains from one sample, sequenced in a study of human T cells and chemical hapten exposure. TCRdb re-called the RACE reads through MiXCR, storing one row per CDR3 protein. The repertoire holds around 120,000 distinct CDR3 sequences, with about an eighth as singletons. This specimen consisted of whole blood, obtained in connection with sensitization to the hapten diphenylcyclopropenone (DPC). These receptor sequences come from a man aged 18 to 30 with alopecia areata. Some clones in this sample may be carry-over from other donors' samples. The CDR3 runs from the conserved cysteine through the conserved F or W. D genes are given only for firm matches. Clone size is shown for a subset of rows, as once, few, many or a class of expanded clone.

d_call	v_call	j_call	clone_size	cdr3_aa	cdr3_nt
TRBD1	TRBV7-9	TRBJ1-2	few	CASSEGGSPAYGYTF	TGTGCCAGCAGCGAAGGGGGCAGCCCAGCCTATGGCTACACCTTC
.	TRBV21-1	TRBJ1-1	many	CASSKVNELGEAFF	TGTGCCAGCAGCAAAGTGAATGAATTGGGTGAAGCTTTCTTT
.	TRBV18	TRBJ1-6	few	CASSPWDTLNSPLHF	TGTGCCAGCTCACCATGGGATACCTTAAATTCACCCCTCCACTTT
.	TRBV6-6	TRBJ1-4	.	CASTMGTGREKLFF	TGTGCCAGCACCATGGGAACAGGGAGGGAAAAACTGTTTTTT
.	TRBV27	TRBJ2-7	.	CASSKIRGSYEQYF	TGTGCCAGCAGTAAAATTAGGGGATCCTACGAGCAGTACTTC
TRBD1	TRBV29-1	TRBJ1-2	many	CSVGGRQGGGYTF	TGCAGCGTTGGGGGGAGACAGGGCGGTGGCTACACCTTC
.	TRBV20-1	TRBJ1-4	.	CSARYPGSSPQKLFF	TGCAGTGCTAGATACCCGGGGTCGAGCCCCCAAAAACTGTTTTTT
.	TRBV7-9	TRBJ2-1	few	CASSQGGLGEQFF	TGTGCCAGCAGCCAGGGCGGGTTAGGTGAGCAGTTCTTC
.	TRBV29-1	TRBJ1-2	few	CSVQRVLLQGYTF	TGCAGCGTTCAACGGGTCCTGCTTCAGGGCTACACCTTC
.	TRBV25-1	TRBJ1-1	few	CASRDRTNTEAFF	TGTGCCAGCCGCGATAGGACAAACACTGAAGCTTTCTTT
TRBD2	TRBV29-1	TRBJ2-1	.	CSVASGGADEQFF	TGCAGCGTTGCTAGCGGGGGGGCCGATGAGCAGTTCTTC
.	TRBV9	TRBJ1-5	medium-sized	CASSGRLGGINQPQHF	TGTGCCAGCAGCGGCCGTTTGGGGGGAATCAATCAGCCCCAGCATTTT
.	TRBV7-2	TRBJ2-5	few	CASSRPVQETQYF	TGTGCCAGCAGTCGACCCGTCCAAGAGACCCAGTACTTC
.	TRBV12-3/TRBV12-4	TRBJ1-1	few	CASSFWGRYTEAFF	TGTGCCAGCAGTTTCTGGGGTAGGTACACTGAAGCTTTCTTT
.	TRBV6-4	TRBJ2-1	few	CASKDSLIIVNEQFF	TGTGCCAGCAAGGACAGTCTAATTATTGTGAATGAGCAGTTCTTC
TRBD1	TRBV12-3/TRBV12-4	TRBJ1-1	many	CASSLSGQGARTEAFF	TGTGCCAGCAGTTTATCAGGACAGGGGGCGAGAACTGAAGCTTTCTTT
.	TRBV12-3/TRBV12-4	TRBJ1-1	few	CASSLSVTRTEAFF	TGTGCCAGCAGTTTAAGCGTTACGCGTACTGAAGCTTTCTTT
.	TRBV7-9	TRBJ1-1	.	CASSFGSGEAFF	TGTGCCAGCAGCTTTGGTTCGGGTGAAGCTTTCTTT
.	TRBV19	TRBJ2-3	few	CASSRLATDTQYF	TGTGCCAGTAGTCGGCTAGCGACAGATACGCAGTATTTT
.	TRBV19	TRBJ1-5	few	CASRQRPGFQQGQPQHF	TGTGCCAGTAGGCAGCGACCGGGATTTCAACAAGGTCAGCCCCAGCATTTT
.	TRBV6-5	TRBJ2-1	few	CASSLGRSHNEQFF	TGTGCCAGCAGTTTGGGGCGTAGTCACAATGAGCAGTTCTTC
.	TRBV5-5	TRBJ1-1	.	CASSPGNGPGTEAFF	TGTGCCAGCAGCCCGGGAAACGGACCCGGCACTGAAGCTTTCTTT
.	TRBV11-2	TRBJ1-1	.	CASSLEVGMNTEAFF	TGTGCCAGCAGCTTAGAGGTTGGTATGAACACTGAAGCTTTCTTT
.	TRBV24-1	TRBJ2-1	few	CATATQDEQFF	TGTGCCACCGCTACACAGGATGAGCAGTTCTTC
.	TRBV4-3	TRBJ2-2	many	CASSQDYPNTGELFF	TGCGCCAGCAGCCAAGATTACCCGAACACCGGGGAGCTGTTTTTT
TRBD1	TRBV7-9	TRBJ1-6	.	CASSSGTGDSPLHF	TGTGCCAGCAGCTCCGGGACAGGGGATTCACCCCTCCACTTT
.	TRBV7-9	TRBJ1-2	.	CASNNLTFIYGYTF	TGTGCCAGCAACAACTTGACATTTATCTATGGCTACACCTTC
TRBD2	TRBV7-2	TRBJ2-1	few	CASSSETSGAYNEQFF	TGTGCCAGCAGCTCAGAGACTAGCGGGGCCTACAATGAGCAGTTCTTC
TRBD1	TRBV19	TRBJ1-3	few	CASSGQGTGNTIYF	TGTGCCAGTAGTGGACAGGGAACTGGAAACACCATATATTTT
.	TRBV7-3	TRBJ1-1	.	CASSPPWTLEGAFF	TGTGCCAGCAGCCCCCCCTGGACTCTCGAAGGAGCTTTCTTT
.	TRBV7-9	TRBJ1-2	.	CASSLAPISNYGYTF	TGTGCCAGCAGCTTAGCCCCAATTTCTAACTATGGCTACACCTTC
.	TRBV20-1	TRBJ1-6	.	CSAIPGRGLNSPLHF	TGCAGTGCTATACCCGGGAGGGGCCTTAATTCACCCCTCCACTTT
.	TRBV2	TRBJ2-4	many	CASRVQLAKNIQYF	TGTGCCAGCAGAGTTCAACTAGCCAAAAACATTCAGTACTTC
.	TRBV4-3	TRBJ1-4	.	CASSPGVQINEKLFF	TGCGCCAGCAGCCCGGGGGTGCAGATTAATGAAAAACTGTTTTTT
.	TRBV5-4	TRBJ1-1	few	CASSEIDRNTEAFF	TGTGCCAGCAGCGAAATAGACAGGAACACTGAAGCTTTCTTT
.	TRBV7-9	TRBJ1-2	few	CASSLDTDYGYTF	TGTGCCAGCAGCTTAGACACGGACTATGGCTACACCTTC
.	TRBV18	TRBJ2-1	many	CASSNDRTHYNEQFF	TGTGCCAGCTCAAATGACCGGACACACTACAATGAGCAGTTCTTC
.	TRBV7-2	TRBJ2-1	few	CASSIQAWRTNEQFF	TGTGCCAGCAGCATCCAGGCCTGGAGGACGAATGAGCAGTTCTTC
.	TRBV20-1	TRBJ2-1	few	CSAVFGLCIYEQFF	TGCAGTGCCGTATTCGGGCTATGTATTTATGAGCAGTTCTTC
.	TRBV5-1	TRBJ2-1	few	CASSLGERGNEQFF	TGCGCCAGCAGCTTGGGTGAACGAGGCAATGAGCAGTTCTTC
.	TRBV12-5	TRBJ2-3	.	CASGQQGSRDTQYF	TGTGCTAGTGGTCAACAGGGTTCAAGAGATACGCAGTATTTT
TRBD1	TRBV18	TRBJ2-1	many	CASSPQEGTGPYNEQFF	TGTGCCAGCTCACCACAGGAGGGGACAGGACCCTACAATGAGCAGTTCTTC
.	TRBV29-1	TRBJ2-2	many	CSVGGLGELFF	TGCAGCGTTGGAGGCCTCGGGGAGCTGTTTTTT
.	TRBV7-6	TRBJ1-5	many	CASSLRSGYSNQPQHF	TGTGCCAGCAGCTTACGGTCGGGGTATAGCAATCAGCCCCAGCATTTT
.	TRBV6-6	TRBJ1-2	few	CASRQPPVRAGRGYGYTF	TGTGCCAGCAGACAACCCCCCGTCAGGGCTGGGAGAGGTTATGGCTACACCTTC
.	TRBV5-1	TRBJ1-2	.	CASSFGRYVNYGYTF	TGCGCCAGCAGCTTTGGTCGGTACGTCAACTATGGCTACACCTTC
TRBD2	TRBV7-8	TRBJ2-1	.	CASSLLAGGADEQFF	TGTGCCAGCAGCTTATTAGCGGGGGGCGCGGATGAGCAGTTCTTC
TRBD1	TRBV7-9	TRBJ2-5	.	CASSADRVQETQYF	TGTGCCAGCAGCGCGGACAGGGTCCAAGAGACCCAGTACTTC
.	TRBV20-1	TRBJ1-5	.	CSLGALGNQPQHF	TGCAGTTTAGGGGCGCTCGGCAATCAGCCCCAGCATTTT
.	TRBV7-2	TRBJ2-6	.	CASSLGGANVLTF	TGTGCCAGCAGCTTAGGCGGGGCCAACGTCCTGACTTTC
.	TRBV28	TRBJ1-1	few	CAARQPWGMAFF	TGTGCCGCCCGACAGCCCTGGGGAATGGCTTTCTTT
TRBD2	TRBV5-1	TRBJ2-4	.	CASSSSGAGKNIQYF	TGCGCCAGCAGCTCCAGCGGGGCGGGGAAAAACATTCAGTACTTC
.	TRBV7-6	TRBJ1-2	.	CASSLAPSIYGYTF	TGTGCCAGCAGCTTAGCGCCTTCGATCTATGGCTACACCTTC
TRBD1	TRBV19	TRBJ1-5	few	CASSPGTGRQPQHF	TGTGCCAGTAGTCCCGGGACAGGGAGACAGCCCCAGCATTTT
TRBD1	TRBV6-2/TRBV6-3	TRBJ2-5	.	CASKLHRDSHTIQETQYF	TGTGCCAGCAAACTCCACCGGGACAGCCATACCATCCAAGAGACCCAGTACTTC
TRBD1	TRBV12-3/TRBV12-4	TRBJ1-4	.	CASSWTGLDEKLFF	TGTGCCAGCAGTTGGACAGGCCTAGATGAAAAACTGTTTTTT
TRBD2	TRBV5-4	TRBJ2-4	once	CASSPRLAGGKNIQYF	TGTGCCAGCAGCCCCCGACTAGCGGGGGGTAAAAACATTCAGTACTTC